This T cell receptor (beta chain) was recorded in a study of OX40 agonist ivuxolimab in advanced cancers. Turning to the study itself: With ivuxolimab, an agonistic anti-OX40 (CD134) antibody, patients were treated. Three patients got partial responses; one had hepatocellular carcinoma and two had cutaneous melanoma.

Note on this clone: The antigen remains unidentified.

The method was immunoSEQ multiplex PCR; TCRdb's version includes in-frame clones alone and lacks a portion of them. The sample contains around 55,000 clones, approximately 86% of which appear only once. Broader study findings: The average count of expanded clones was higher among CD8+ T cells than among CD4+.

The receptor was isolated from an adult with an advanced solid tumor such as melanoma, head and neck, liver or kidney cancer. Sample: CD4+ or CD8+ T cells sorted from blood, taken in a trial of the OX40 agonist ivuxolimab.

CDR3 nucleotides: TGCGCCAGCAGCTTGTTACAGGCCTATGGCTACACCTTC. Residues: CASSLLQAYGYTF. J is TRBJ1-2 and V is TRBV5-1; TRBD1 is a possible D gene (5 bases). The CDR3 contains 13 residues. The V end was cut by 1 base, the J end by 4 bases, with 8 bases between. In germline, CDR1 is SGHRS, CDR2 YFSETQ.